Presented here are 10 T cell receptor beta chains from one specimen sequenced in a study of T cells in Graves' hyperthyroidism and ophthalmopathy (dated by TCRdb to about 2019). Library construction relied on multiplex PCR. TCRdb lists the instrument as Illumina HiSeq 2000. TCR beta CDR3 regions were amplified from RNA transcripts. The TCR CDR3 was subjected to a first round of RT-PCR using the HTBI primer set and the Qiagen OneStep RT-PCR kit. Using fastp trimming at Q25 and MiXCR clonotype assembly, TCRdb reanalyzed the public sequencing data and kept in-frame beta chains. Rows are combined by CDR3 protein, so each entry shows the most common genes and DNA. The sample records roughly 500,000 distinct CDR3 sequences, around a fifth of which are singletons. Jointly, the top ten make up 49% of the sample. The sequenced material came from blood. The receptors derive from a woman in her 70s with Graves' ophthalmopathy.

This clonotype occurred a few times. The gene calls are TRBV10-3 and TRBJ2-2, with 7 bases matching TRBD2. J gave up 0 bases and V 3 bases, and 1 base lay outside the gene matches. This CDR3 contains 15 residues. CDR1 is ENHRY and CDR2 is SYGVKD in the germline V gene. CDR3 sequence reads: CAISDAGANTGELFF. The CDR3 region has the DNA TGTGCCATCAGTGATGCGGGAGCGAACACCGGGGAGCTGTTTTTT.

V is TRBV5-1 and J is TRBJ2-7, with TRBD2 identical over 14 bases. CDR3 length equals 15 residues. The V and J ends lost 4 bases and 5 bases, in that order; junction bases with no gene match: 5. Germline assignment: CDR1 SGHRS and CDR2 YFSETQ. CDR3 amino acids: CASSTGLAGANEQYF. CDR3 coding DNA: TGCGCCAGCAGCACGGGACTAGCGGGAGCGAACGAGCAGTACTTC.

The gene calls are TRBV12-3 or TRBV12-4 and TRBJ2-2; 11 bases are a match to TRBD2. This CDR3 has 16 amino acids. With 6 bases clipped from V and 2 bases from J, the junction kept 5 bases outside the gene matches. CDR3 DNA sequence: TGTGCCAGCAGGTCTAGCGGGAGGCCTAACACCGGGGAGCTGTTTTTT. Its protein product is CASRSSGRPNTGELFF.

The chain employs TRBV7-2 and TRBJ2-6; no definite D call. The CDR3 runs to 18 residues. The V gene lost 1 base and the J gene lost 2 bases, with 15 bases spanning the gap. The V gene's germline CDR1 is SGHTA and CDR2 FQGNSA. CDR3 nucleotides: TGTGCCAGCAGCTTAGTATCCGGGTCCCAGACTGGGGCCAACGTCCTGACTTTC. Encoded protein: CASSLVSGSQTGANVLTF.

V is TRBV6-1 and J is TRBJ1-1, with 7 bases matching TRBD1. The CDR3 has 14 amino acids. CDR1 and CDR2 (germline): MNHNS, SASEGT. J was trimmed by 2 bases and V by 4 bases; bases with no gene match: 4. In DNA form, the CDR3 reads TGTGCCAGCAGTGGGTACAGGGGCAACACTGAAGCTTTCTTT. It codes for CASSGYRGNTEAFF.

This clonotype came up a few times. The chain carries TRBV29-1 and TRBJ2-1; no definite D call. Germline CDR1 SQVTM, CDR2 ANQGSEA. The CDR3 has 10 amino acids. The germline V and J ends were trimmed by 7 bases and 4 bases, with 5 bases remaining between them. The CDR3: CSGGYNEQFF. The DNA of the CDR3 is TGCAGCGGGGGTTACAATGAGCAGTTCTTC.

This clonotype was picked up many times. The chain recombines TRBV2 with TRBJ1-4, with 8 bases matching TRBD1. Germline trimming cut 7 bases from V and 8 bases from J; bases unmatched to any gene: 6. CDR3 length equals 13 residues. From germline, CDR1 is SNHLY and CDR2 FYNNEI. The CDR3 is CASNGQGREKLFF. CDR3 DNA: TGTGCCAGCAATGGACAGGGCCGAGAAAAACTGTTTTTT.

This clonotype has a handful of counts. This sequence joins TRBV3-1 and TRBJ2-2; D remains ambiguous. This CDR3 is built from 16 residues. V lost 1 base to trimming and J lost 4 bases, with 13 bases between them. The germline gives CDR1 LGHDT, CDR2 YNNKEL (reference sequence). The CDR3 here is CASSQVASVGTGELFF. The CDR3 DNA is TGTGCCAGCAGCCAAGTAGCAAGCGTTGGCACCGGGGAGCTGTTTTTT.

In its sample, this clonotype was seen many times. The chain carries TRBV11-2 and TRBJ2-7; 11 positions agree with TRBD2. With V trimmed by 5 bases and J by 6 bases, 9 bases remained unmatched. In germline, CDR1 is SGHAT, CDR2 FQNNGV. The CDR3 has 15 amino acids. CDR3 in amino acids: CASSPPGGTSGEQYF. The CDR3 DNA reads TGTGCCAGCAGCCCTCCCGGCGGGACTAGCGGCGAGCAGTACTTC.

This clonotype was seen a handful of times. V gene TRBV6-1 combines with J gene TRBJ2-5; D remains unclear. The CDR3 spans 13 residues. CDR1 and CDR2 from the germline V gene are MNHNS and SASEGT. V was shortened by 6 bases and J by 5 bases, with 13 bases between the two germline ends. CDR3 amino acids: CASSPRNTETQYF. The CDR3 nucleotides are TGTGCCAGCAGCCCCCGGAATACTGAGACCCAGTACTTC.